Listed below are T cell receptor beta chains from one sample, sequenced in a study of CD8 T cells in ankylosing spondylitis. TCRdb fed the 5' RACE reads into MiXCR, producing one record per CDR3 protein. The data show fewer than 500,000 distinct CDR3 sequences, 25% to 30% seen once. Sequences were obtained from blood, either unsorted or a sorted T cell fraction (not recorded which). The source of these receptors is a male donor with ankylosing spondylitis. Both conserved end residues are part of each CDR3. A D gene is named only where the DNA matches it firmly. Some rows have no size entry. The others give once, few or many, or a class for an expanded clone.

d_call: TRBD2
clone_size: few
j_call: TRBJ2-1
v_call: TRBV12-3/TRBV12-4
cdr3_nt: TGTGCCAGCAGTGTGACTAGCGGGCTCTACAATGAGCAGTTCTTC
cdr3_aa: CASSVTSGLYNEQFF

d_call: TRBD1
clone_size: few
j_call: TRBJ2-1
v_call: TRBV5-1
cdr3_nt: TGCGCCAGCAGCTTGGACAGGGGGCCCCAAAGCTCCTACAATGAGCAGTTCTTC
cdr3_aa: CASSLDRGPQSSYNEQFF

d_call: .
clone_size: many
j_call: TRBJ2-6
v_call: TRBV5-1
cdr3_nt: TGCGCCAGCAGCTTGGACGTCTCTGGGGCCAACGTCCTGACTTTC
cdr3_aa: CASSLDVSGANVLTF

d_call: .
clone_size: .
j_call: TRBJ1-1
v_call: TRBV20-1
cdr3_nt: TGCAGTGCCGCCCTTGGGGTGAAACCTGAAGCTTTCTTT
cdr3_aa: CSAALGVKPEAFF

d_call: .
clone_size: .
j_call: TRBJ1-4
v_call: TRBV3-1
cdr3_nt: TGTGCCAGCAGCTCAATTTCTAGGGAAAAACTGTTTTTT
cdr3_aa: CASSSISREKLFF

d_call: TRBD1
clone_size: few
j_call: TRBJ1-5
v_call: TRBV28
cdr3_nt: TGTGCCAGCAGTTCCAACCGACAGGGATGGGGTCAGCCCCAGCATTTT
cdr3_aa: CASSSNRQGWGQPQHF

d_call: .
clone_size: .
j_call: TRBJ2-5
v_call: TRBV20-1
cdr3_nt: TGCAGTGCTAGACCTTCGGACCGGGCTGAAGAGACCCAGTACTTC
cdr3_aa: CSARPSDRAEETQYF

d_call: TRBD2
clone_size: .
j_call: TRBJ2-5
v_call: TRBV3-1
cdr3_nt: TGTGCCAGCAGCCAAGATTACGGACTAGCGGGAGGGAGATTC
cdr3_aa: CASSQDYGLAGGRF

d_call: TRBD1
clone_size: .
j_call: TRBJ2-1
v_call: TRBV2
cdr3_nt: TGTGCCTTACTCGGACAGGCCTACAATGAGCAGTTCTTC
cdr3_aa: CALLGQAYNEQFF

d_call: .
clone_size: .
j_call: TRBJ2-3
v_call: TRBV20-1
cdr3_nt: TGCAGATGTAGAAGCTGCTGTCTCGGAGATACGCAGTATTTT
cdr3_aa: CRCRSCCLGDTQYF

d_call: .
clone_size: few
j_call: TRBJ1-3
v_call: TRBV6-5
cdr3_nt: TGTGCCAGCAGTTACCGGGGTATGTGGCCTGGAAACACCATATATTTT
cdr3_aa: CASSYRGMWPGNTIYF

d_call: TRBD2
clone_size: once
j_call: TRBJ2-1
v_call: TRBV20-1
cdr3_nt: TGCAGTGCTAGATCTCGGACTAGCGGATTTCCTTCCTACAATGAGCAGTTCTTC
cdr3_aa: CSARSRTSGFPSYNEQFF

d_call: TRBD2
clone_size: few
j_call: TRBJ2-5
v_call: TRBV7-9
cdr3_nt: TGTGCCAGCAGCTTAGGAGGAGTACTAGCGGTAGAGACCCAGTACTTC
cdr3_aa: CASSLGGVLAVETQYF

d_call: .
clone_size: many
j_call: TRBJ1-1
v_call: TRBV12-3/TRBV12-4
cdr3_nt: TGTGCCAGCAGTCCCCCCCCTCCTTTCAGTGAAGCTTTCTTT
cdr3_aa: CASSPPPPFSEAFF

d_call: TRBD2
clone_size: few
j_call: TRBJ2-1
v_call: TRBV15
cdr3_nt: TGTGCCACCAGCCCGACTAGCGGAGTCTACAATGAGCAGTTCTTC
cdr3_aa: CATSPTSGVYNEQFF

d_call: .
clone_size: many
j_call: TRBJ2-1
v_call: TRBV10-3
cdr3_nt: TGTGCCATCAGTGAACACCTGGAAAATGAGCAGTTCTTC
cdr3_aa: CAISEHLENEQFF

d_call: .
clone_size: .
j_call: TRBJ2-3
v_call: TRBV12-3/TRBV12-4
cdr3_nt: TGTGCCAGCAGTTTGGGGGACACCCCGTCGGATACGCAGTATTTT
cdr3_aa: CASSLGDTPSDTQYF

d_call: .
clone_size: once
j_call: TRBJ2-3
v_call: TRBV20-1
cdr3_nt: TGCAGTGCTAGAAAACTCGACGGGGCAGATACGCAGTATTTT
cdr3_aa: CSARKLDGADTQYF

d_call: .
clone_size: .
j_call: TRBJ2-3
v_call: TRBV20-1
cdr3_nt: TGCAGTGCCGCGATTATGGCTAGCGGCACAGATACGCAGTATTTT
cdr3_aa: CSAAIMASGTDTQYF

d_call: .
clone_size: .
j_call: TRBJ2-1
v_call: TRBV11-2
cdr3_nt: TGTGCCAGCAGCTGGGCAGGGGGGGGAGATGAGCAGTTCTTC
cdr3_aa: CASSWAGGGDEQFF

d_call: TRBD1
clone_size: .
j_call: TRBJ2-1
v_call: TRBV20-1
cdr3_nt: TGCAGTTCTAGAGATCCCAGACAGGGGGCCTACAATGAGCAGTTCTTC
cdr3_aa: CSSRDPRQGAYNEQFF

d_call: .
clone_size: .
j_call: TRBJ2-7
v_call: TRBV20-1
cdr3_nt: TGCAGTGCCGGACAGAGCTCCTACGAGCAGTACTTC
cdr3_aa: CSAGQSSYEQYF

d_call: .
clone_size: few
j_call: TRBJ2-2
v_call: TRBV10-3
cdr3_nt: TGTGCCATCAGTGAGATTACCGGGGACCTGTTTTTT
cdr3_aa: CAISEITGDLFF

d_call: .
clone_size: .
j_call: TRBJ1-2
v_call: TRBV15
cdr3_nt: TGTGCCACCAGCAGAGGGGGTCTAACGGGGGGCTACACCTTC
cdr3_aa: CATSRGGLTGGYTF

d_call: TRBD2
clone_size: .
j_call: TRBJ2-5
v_call: TRBV20-1
cdr3_nt: TGCAGTGCTACCGCCAATAGCGGGAGGGAGGAGACCCAGTACTTC
cdr3_aa: CSATANSGREETQYF

d_call: TRBD1
clone_size: many
j_call: TRBJ1-6
v_call: TRBV12-3/TRBV12-4
cdr3_nt: TGTGCCAGCGTCCAACAGGGGGGCCTCAATTCACCCCTCCACTTT
cdr3_aa: CASVQQGGLNSPLHF

d_call: .
clone_size: .
j_call: TRBJ2-7
v_call: TRBV20-1
cdr3_nt: TGCAGTGCTAGAGATAGAACAACGGGGGACGGCTACGAGCAGTACTTC
cdr3_aa: CSARDRTTGDGYEQYF

d_call: TRBD2
clone_size: many
j_call: TRBJ2-1
v_call: TRBV5-6
cdr3_nt: TGTGCCAGCAGCTTGTGGGGACTAGCGGAGCAGTTCTTC
cdr3_aa: CASSLWGLAEQFF

d_call: .
clone_size: .
j_call: TRBJ2-1
v_call: TRBV12-3/TRBV12-4
cdr3_nt: TGTGCCAGCAGTTTTCCTCCCCTAGTCAATGAGCAGTTCTTC
cdr3_aa: CASSFPPLVNEQFF

d_call: .
clone_size: few
j_call: TRBJ2-3
v_call: TRBV11-2
cdr3_nt: TGTGCCAGCAGCTTAGAGCCTCAGGGAACGCAGTATTTT
cdr3_aa: CASSLEPQGTQYF

d_call: .
clone_size: few
j_call: TRBJ2-1
v_call: TRBV20-1
cdr3_nt: TGCAGTGTCCTTAGCGGCTCCTACAATGAGCAGTTCTTC
cdr3_aa: CSVLSGSYNEQFF

d_call: TRBD2
clone_size: .
j_call: TRBJ2-1
v_call: TRBV7-2
cdr3_nt: TGTGCCAGCAGCTTAGTGCAGGCCCTAGCGGGAATCTACAATGAGCAGTTCTTC
cdr3_aa: CASSLVQALAGIYNEQFF

d_call: TRBD2
clone_size: .
j_call: TRBJ2-3
v_call: TRBV5-1
cdr3_nt: TGCGCCAGCAGCCGGCTAGCGGGAGAAGATACGCAGTATTTT
cdr3_aa: CASSRLAGEDTQYF

d_call: TRBD1
clone_size: few
j_call: TRBJ2-5
v_call: TRBV11-2
cdr3_nt: TGTGCCAGCAGCTCCCCCACAGGGGTGGAAGAGACCCAGTACTTC
cdr3_aa: CASSSPTGVEETQYF

d_call: .
clone_size: few
j_call: TRBJ2-1
v_call: TRBV27
cdr3_nt: TGTGCCAGCAGTTTTAACGGGGATTACAATGAGCAGTTCTTC
cdr3_aa: CASSFNGDYNEQFF

d_call: .
clone_size: few
j_call: TRBJ2-7
v_call: TRBV3-1
cdr3_nt: TGTGCCAGCAGCCAAGGTTTCAGTCGGGGCGAGCAGTACTTC
cdr3_aa: CASSQGFSRGEQYF

d_call: .
clone_size: .
j_call: TRBJ2-1
v_call: TRBV3-1
cdr3_nt: TGTGCCAGCAGCCAAGGGGGCTCCGAGCAGTTCTTC
cdr3_aa: CASSQGGSEQFF

d_call: .
clone_size: few
j_call: TRBJ1-2
v_call: TRBV3-1
cdr3_nt: TGTGCCAGCAGCCAAAGTACCGGGGGCTATGGCTACACCTTC
cdr3_aa: CASSQSTGGYGYTF

d_call: .
clone_size: .
j_call: TRBJ1-6
v_call: TRBV7-9
cdr3_nt: TGTGCCAGCAGCTTACAGGGGATGGATTCACCCCTCCACTTT
cdr3_aa: CASSLQGMDSPLHF

d_call: TRBD2
clone_size: .
j_call: TRBJ2-1
v_call: TRBV5-1
cdr3_nt: TGCGCCAGCAGCTTGGGACTAGCGGGCCTTTTTGGGATGAATGAGCAGTTCTTC
cdr3_aa: CASSLGLAGLFGMNEQFF

d_call: TRBD1
clone_size: .
j_call: TRBJ1-6
v_call: TRBV20-1
cdr3_nt: TGCAGTGCACAGACAGGGGGAGATAATTCACCCCTCCACTTT
cdr3_aa: CSAQTGGDNSPLHF

d_call: TRBD2
clone_size: .
j_call: TRBJ2-2
v_call: TRBV20-1
cdr3_nt: TGCAGTGCTAGTGGACTAGAATACGTGGGCGGGGAGCTGTTTTTT
cdr3_aa: CSASGLEYVGGELFF

d_call: .
clone_size: .
j_call: TRBJ2-3
v_call: TRBV12-3/TRBV12-4
cdr3_nt: TGTGCCAGCCGGAGGGGCACCACAGATACGCAGTATTTT
cdr3_aa: CASRRGTTDTQYF

d_call: .
clone_size: few
j_call: TRBJ1-5
v_call: TRBV11-2
cdr3_nt: TGTGCCAGCAGTCTCGGGACCGGGACAAATAGCAATCAGCCCCAGCATTTT
cdr3_aa: CASSLGTGTNSNQPQHF

d_call: TRBD1
clone_size: .
j_call: TRBJ2-3
v_call: TRBV7-8
cdr3_nt: TGTGCCAGCAGCTTAGGGACAGGGGGCGCAGATACGCAGTATTTT
cdr3_aa: CASSLGTGGADTQYF

d_call: .
clone_size: .
j_call: TRBJ1-5
v_call: TRBV7-8
cdr3_nt: TGTGCCAGCAGCTCCGGACAGATCTATCAGCCCCAGCATTTT
cdr3_aa: CASSSGQIYQPQHF

d_call: .
clone_size: few
j_call: TRBJ1-2
v_call: TRBV3-1
cdr3_nt: TGTGCCAGCAGCCAACCCCGACCGGCGGCTGGCTACACCTTC
cdr3_aa: CASSQPRPAAGYTF

d_call: .
clone_size: .
j_call: TRBJ2-2
v_call: TRBV12-3/TRBV12-4
cdr3_nt: TGTGCCAGCAACTTTCAATCCCAGGGGACCGGGGAGCTGTTTTTT
cdr3_aa: CASNFQSQGTGELFF

d_call: .
clone_size: .
j_call: TRBJ2-1
v_call: TRBV27
cdr3_nt: TGTGCCAGGAGAGGGGGAGATGAGCAGTTCTTC
cdr3_aa: CARRGGDEQFF

d_call: .
clone_size: few
j_call: TRBJ1-1
v_call: TRBV29-1
cdr3_nt: TGCAGCGTTGATAGGACAGCCGGGCCTGCTATGAACACTGAAGCTTTCTTT
cdr3_aa: CSVDRTAGPAMNTEAFF

d_call: TRBD2
clone_size: .
j_call: TRBJ2-3
v_call: TRBV20-1
cdr3_nt: TGCAGTGCTAGAGATCCTAGGACTAGCGGTTCAGATACGCAGTATTTT
cdr3_aa: CSARDPRTSGSDTQYF

d_call: .
clone_size: few
j_call: TRBJ2-2
v_call: TRBV7-9
cdr3_nt: TGTGCCAGCAGCTCCCGCCGTGGGGGAGCGAACACCGGGGAGCTGTTTTTT
cdr3_aa: CASSSRRGGANTGELFF